Listed below are T cell receptor beta chains from one sample, sequenced in a study of T cell responses to AZD1222 COVID-19 vaccine. The protocol was immunoSEQ multiplex PCR, while the TCRdb copy is restricted to in-frame clones and leaves out a portion. The profile shows roughly 100,000 clones, roughly 82% of them singletons. The specimen comprised peripheral blood, sampled on day 0 of AZD1222 vaccination. These receptors were taken from an adult in good health. Both conserved end residues are part of each CDR3. Fields, in order: CDR3 length, J gene, D gene, clone size, V gene, CDR3 protein, CDR3 DNA. D genes are given only for firm matches. The size of a clone is reported for some rows only, either as once, few or many, or as a class for expanded clones.

len: 14
j_gene: TRBJ2-7
d_gene: TRBD2
abundance: -
v_gene: TRBV5-1
CDR3aa: CASSLTSGVHEQYF
CDR3nt: TGCGCCAGCAGCTTGACCAGCGGGGTCCACGAGCAGTACTTC

len: 16
j_gene: TRBJ2-1
d_gene: -
abundance: -
v_gene: TRBV7-7
CDR3aa: CASSLGALGYDNEQFF
CDR3nt: TGTGCTAGCAGCTTAGGGGCACTGGGGTACGACAATGAGCAGTTCTTC

len: 15
j_gene: TRBJ1-5
d_gene: -
abundance: -
v_gene: TRBV6-2/TRBV6-3
CDR3aa: CASSYPGIDGQPQHF
CDR3nt: TGTGCCAGCAGTTATCCAGGCATCGATGGTCAGCCCCAGCATTTT

len: 14
j_gene: TRBJ2-3
d_gene: -
abundance: -
v_gene: TRBV7-2
CDR3aa: CASSSTQFTDTQYF
CDR3nt: TGTGCCAGCAGCTCCACACAATTCACAGATACGCAGTATTTT

len: 15
j_gene: TRBJ2-2
d_gene: TRBD2
abundance: -
v_gene: TRBV5-1
CDR3aa: CASSPGLAGTGELFF
CDR3nt: TGCGCCAGCAGCCCGGGACTAGCCGGCACCGGGGAGCTGTTTTTT

len: 14
j_gene: TRBJ1-1
d_gene: -
abundance: -
v_gene: TRBV4-3
CDR3aa: CASSQDLGSTEAFF
CDR3nt: TGCGCCAGCAGCCAAGATCTCGGGAGTACTGAAGCTTTCTTT

len: 14
j_gene: TRBJ2-5
d_gene: TRBD1
abundance: -
v_gene: TRBV5-1
CDR3aa: CASSQGQGEETQYF
CDR3nt: TGCGCCAGCAGCCAGGGACAGGGCGAAGAGACCCAGTACTTC

len: 15
j_gene: TRBJ2-3
d_gene: TRBD1
abundance: -
v_gene: TRBV6-5
CDR3aa: CASSPAGTGPDTQYF
CDR3nt: TGTGCCAGCAGTCCCGCCGGGACAGGCCCAGATACGCAGTATTTT

len: 15
j_gene: TRBJ1-5
d_gene: -
abundance: -
v_gene: TRBV18
CDR3aa: CASSPDLGGQQPQHF
CDR3nt: TGTGCCAGCTCACCAGATCTAGGGGGGCAGCAGCCCCAGCATTTT

len: 12
j_gene: TRBJ2-2
d_gene: -
abundance: -
v_gene: TRBV3-1/TRBV3-2
CDR3aa: CASSPRVGELFF
CDR3nt: TGTGCCAGCAGCCCCAGGGTCGGGGAGCTGTTTTTT

len: 16
j_gene: TRBJ1-4
d_gene: -
abundance: -
v_gene: TRBV5-6
CDR3aa: CASALRWGASNEKLFF
CDR3nt: TGTGCCAGCGCACTGAGATGGGGGGCGTCTAATGAAAAACTGTTTTTT

len: 14
j_gene: TRBJ1-2
d_gene: TRBD1
abundance: -
v_gene: TRBV7-2
CDR3aa: CASSLGGDSQRYTF
CDR3nt: TGTGCCAGCAGCTTAGGAGGGGACAGTCAGCGCTACACCTTC

len: 15
j_gene: TRBJ1-1
d_gene: -
abundance: -
v_gene: TRBV5-5
CDR3aa: CASSFSGTKGAEAFF
CDR3nt: TGTGCCAGCAGCTTTTCCGGGACAAAGGGCGCTGAAGCTTTCTTT

len: 14
j_gene: TRBJ2-2
d_gene: -
abundance: -
v_gene: TRBV18
CDR3aa: CASSPGFGTGELFF
CDR3nt: TGTGCCAGCTCACCAGGGTTTGGCACCGGGGAGCTGTTTTTT

len: 17
j_gene: TRBJ2-3
d_gene: -
abundance: -
v_gene: TRBV7-3
CDR3aa: CASSLSPPQVGSDTQYF
CDR3nt: TGTGCCAGCAGCTTAAGCCCCCCCCAGGTGGGATCAGATACGCAGTATTTT

len: 14
j_gene: TRBJ2-7
d_gene: TRBD2
abundance: few
v_gene: TRBV11-1
CDR3aa: CASGLAGGTYEQYF
CDR3nt: TGTGCCAGCGGCCTGGCGGGGGGCACCTACGAGCAGTACTTC

len: 15
j_gene: TRBJ2-7
d_gene: -
abundance: -
v_gene: TRBV6-5
CDR3aa: CASSSIGGIVDEQYF
CDR3nt: TGTGCCAGCAGTTCGATCGGGGGTATTGTCGACGAGCAGTACTTC

len: 16
j_gene: TRBJ1-2
d_gene: TRBD1
abundance: few
v_gene: TRBV19
CDR3aa: CARNTRDRGRNYGYTF
CDR3nt: TGTGCCAGAAACACTAGGGACAGGGGGCGAAACTATGGCTACACCTTC

len: 16
j_gene: TRBJ2-5
d_gene: -
abundance: once
v_gene: TRBV4-2
CDR3aa: CASSQDSSIAQETQYF
CDR3nt: TGTGCCAGCAGCCAAGATTCTAGCATCGCCCAAGAGACCCAGTACTTC

len: 17
j_gene: TRBJ2-4
d_gene: TRBD1
abundance: once
v_gene: TRBV7-9
CDR3aa: CASSLSGQGLAKNIQYF
CDR3nt: TGTGCCAGCAGCTTATCGGGACAGGGGTTAGCCAAAAACATTCAGTACTTC

len: 12
j_gene: TRBJ1-2
d_gene: -
abundance: -
v_gene: TRBV2
CDR3aa: CASSSDNYGYTF
CDR3nt: TGTGCCAGCAGTTCGGACAACTATGGCTACACCTTC

len: 13
j_gene: TRBJ1-2
d_gene: -
abundance: -
v_gene: TRBV27
CDR3aa: CASSLSGSYGYTF
CDR3nt: TGTGCCAGCAGCCTCTCCGGCAGCTATGGCTACACCTTC

len: 13
j_gene: TRBJ1-5
d_gene: TRBD1
abundance: -
v_gene: TRBV25-1
CDR3aa: CASSGDRGQPQHF
CDR3nt: TGTGCCAGCAGTGGGGACAGGGGACAGCCCCAGCATTTT

len: 11
j_gene: TRBJ1-1
d_gene: -
abundance: -
v_gene: TRBV6-5
CDR3aa: CASIDGPEAFF
CDR3nt: TGTGCCAGCATCGACGGCCCAGAAGCTTTCTTT

len: 13
j_gene: TRBJ1-2
d_gene: TRBD1
abundance: -
v_gene: TRBV15
CDR3aa: CATSRPTGNGYTF
CDR3nt: TGTGCCACCAGCAGACCGACAGGGAATGGCTACACCTTC

len: 15
j_gene: TRBJ2-3
d_gene: TRBD2
abundance: -
v_gene: TRBV5-4
CDR3aa: CASSPGGRSTDTQYF
CDR3nt: TGTGCCAGCAGCCCGGGGGGACGGAGCACAGATACGCAGTATTTT

len: 14
j_gene: TRBJ2-5
d_gene: -
abundance: -
v_gene: TRBV6-5
CDR3aa: CASSPEGALETQYF
CDR3nt: TGTGCCAGCAGTCCTGAAGGGGCTCTCGAGACCCAGTACTTC

len: 14
j_gene: TRBJ2-5
d_gene: TRBD1
abundance: -
v_gene: TRBV7-8
CDR3aa: CASRRTGEGRDQYF
CDR3nt: TGTGCCAGCAGGAGGACAGGGGAAGGAAGGGACCAGTACTTC

len: 17
j_gene: TRBJ1-4
d_gene: -
abundance: -
v_gene: TRBV19
CDR3aa: CASSMSTTGRIWEKLFF
CDR3nt: TGTGCCAGTAGTATGAGTACTACAGGGAGAATTTGGGAAAAACTGTTTTTT

len: 15
j_gene: TRBJ1-4
d_gene: -
abundance: few
v_gene: TRBV7-9
CDR3aa: CASSLMTATNEKLFF
CDR3nt: TGTGCCAGCAGCTTAATGACAGCAACTAATGAAAAACTGTTTTTT

len: 13
j_gene: TRBJ2-5
d_gene: TRBD1
abundance: -
v_gene: TRBV2
CDR3aa: CASSEQGAETQYF
CDR3nt: TGTGCCAGCAGTGAACAGGGGGCCGAGACCCAGTACTTC

len: 17
j_gene: TRBJ1-1
d_gene: -
abundance: few
v_gene: TRBV25-1
CDR3aa: CASSRRKGHSGNTEAFF
CDR3nt: TGTGCCAGCAGTCGCCGGAAGGGACATTCAGGGAACACTGAAGCTTTCTTT

len: 16
j_gene: TRBJ1-3
d_gene: -
abundance: once
v_gene: TRBV4-3
CDR3aa: CASSQEGAASGNTIYF
CDR3nt: TGCGCCAGCAGCCAAGAGGGGGCGGCCTCTGGAAACACCATATATTTT

len: 11
j_gene: TRBJ2-4
d_gene: -
abundance: -
v_gene: TRBV20-1
CDR3aa: CSARGANIQYF
CDR3nt: TGCAGTGCTAGGGGGGCAAACATTCAGTACTTC

len: 14
j_gene: TRBJ2-3
d_gene: TRBD1
abundance: -
v_gene: TRBV6-5
CDR3aa: CASKDRGPTDTQYF
CDR3nt: TGTGCCAGCAAGGACAGGGGCCCCACAGATACGCAGTATTTT

len: 12
j_gene: TRBJ2-7
d_gene: -
abundance: -
v_gene: TRBV16
CDR3aa: CASSQDSYEQYF
CDR3nt: TGTGCCAGCAGCCAAGATTCCTACGAGCAGTACTTC

len: 15
j_gene: TRBJ1-2
d_gene: -
abundance: -
v_gene: TRBV5-4
CDR3aa: CASSPRGPRNYGYTF
CDR3nt: TGTGCCAGCAGCCCCAGGGGCCCTCGTAACTATGGCTACACCTTC

len: 12
j_gene: TRBJ1-1
d_gene: -
abundance: -
v_gene: TRBV18
CDR3aa: CASSQIHTEAFF
CDR3nt: TGTGCCAGCTCACAGATACACACTGAAGCTTTCTTT

len: 14
j_gene: TRBJ1-1
d_gene: TRBD1
abundance: -
v_gene: TRBV4-3
CDR3aa: CASSQVTGVTEAFF
CDR3nt: TGCGCCAGCAGCCAAGTCACAGGGGTTACTGAAGCTTTCTTT

len: 13
j_gene: TRBJ2-7
d_gene: -
abundance: -
v_gene: TRBV6-1
CDR3aa: CASSEQGVREQYF
CDR3nt: TGTGCCAGCAGTGAACAAGGGGTGAGGGAGCAGTACTTC

len: 14
j_gene: TRBJ1-4
d_gene: -
abundance: -
v_gene: TRBV6-5
CDR3aa: CATLLRPQGEKLFF
CDR3nt: TGTGCCACCTTGCTCAGGCCGCAGGGCGAAAAACTGTTTTTT

len: 15
j_gene: TRBJ1-1
d_gene: TRBD1
abundance: -
v_gene: TRBV19
CDR3aa: CASSTQGARNTEAFF
CDR3nt: TGTGCCAGTAGTACACAGGGGGCGAGGAACACTGAAGCTTTCTTT

len: 11
j_gene: TRBJ2-2
d_gene: -
abundance: -
v_gene: TRBV3-1/TRBV3-2
CDR3aa: CASAYTGELFF
CDR3nt: TGTGCCAGCGCCTACACCGGGGAGCTGTTTTTT

len: 14
j_gene: TRBJ2-5
d_gene: -
abundance: -
v_gene: TRBV9
CDR3aa: CASTRAPRGETQYF
CDR3nt: TGTGCCAGCACCCGCGCCCCCAGGGGAGAGACCCAGTACTTC

len: 14
j_gene: TRBJ1-1
d_gene: -
abundance: -
v_gene: TRBV5-1
CDR3aa: CASTLGLPNTEAFF
CDR3nt: TGCGCCAGCACTCTCGGGTTACCGAACACTGAAGCTTTCTTT

len: 14
j_gene: TRBJ2-1
d_gene: -
abundance: -
v_gene: TRBV7-2
CDR3aa: CASSLGGDSNEQFF
CDR3nt: TGTGCCAGCAGCTTAGGCGGGGATTCCAATGAGCAGTTCTTC

len: 15
j_gene: TRBJ2-1
d_gene: TRBD2
abundance: -
v_gene: TRBV5-6
CDR3aa: CASSFGTSRNNEQFF
CDR3nt: TGTGCCAGCAGCTTCGGGACTAGCAGGAACAATGAGCAGTTCTTC

len: 17
j_gene: TRBJ1-2
d_gene: -
abundance: -
v_gene: TRBV2
CDR3aa: CASSEDSSTGRSGGYTF
CDR3nt: TGTGCCAGCAGTGAAGATAGTTCGACAGGACGCTCGGGTGGCTACACCTTC

len: 15
j_gene: TRBJ1-6
d_gene: TRBD1
abundance: -
v_gene: TRBV6-6
CDR3aa: CASSSPGQGDSPLHF
CDR3nt: TGTGCCAGCAGCTCCCCCGGACAGGGCGATTCACCCCTCCACTTT

len: 13
j_gene: TRBJ2-1
d_gene: -
abundance: -
v_gene: TRBV2
CDR3aa: CASSEARENEQFF
CDR3nt: TGTGCCAGCAGTGAAGCCAGAGAGAATGAGCAGTTCTTC

len: 13
j_gene: TRBJ2-5
d_gene: -
abundance: -
v_gene: TRBV5-6
CDR3aa: CASSLVVQETQYF
CDR3nt: TGTGCCAGCAGCTTGGTGGTACAAGAGACCCAGTACTTC

len: 16
j_gene: TRBJ2-2
d_gene: -
abundance: -
v_gene: TRBV7-3
CDR3aa: CASSLGRDGNTGELFF
CDR3nt: TGTGCCAGCAGCTTAGGGCGGGACGGTAACACCGGGGAGCTGTTTTTT

len: 14
j_gene: TRBJ1-1
d_gene: -
abundance: -
v_gene: TRBV5-6
CDR3aa: CASSWQGSGTEAFF
CDR3nt: TGTGCCAGCAGCTGGCAGGGAAGTGGGACTGAAGCTTTCTTT

len: 15
j_gene: TRBJ1-6
d_gene: -
abundance: -
v_gene: TRBV6-2/TRBV6-3
CDR3aa: CASSLSATGNSPLHF
CDR3nt: TGTGCCAGCAGTTTGTCAGCCACGGGCAATTCACCCCTCCACTTT

len: 14
j_gene: TRBJ1-4
d_gene: -
abundance: -
v_gene: TRBV6-5
CDR3aa: CASSFDSRNEKLFF
CDR3nt: TGTGCCAGCAGTTTCGACAGTCGTAATGAAAAACTGTTTTTT

len: 14
j_gene: TRBJ2-2
d_gene: -
abundance: -
v_gene: TRBV18
CDR3aa: CASSPRTNTGELFF
CDR3nt: TGTGCCAGCTCACCAAGGACTAACACCGGGGAGCTGTTTTTT

len: 18
j_gene: TRBJ1-4
d_gene: -
abundance: -
v_gene: TRBV5-8
CDR3aa: CASSSKGGGLGTNEKLFF
CDR3nt: TGTGCCAGCAGCTCCAAGGGAGGGGGGCTTGGCACTAATGAAAAACTGTTTTTT

len: 15
j_gene: TRBJ1-1
d_gene: -
abundance: -
v_gene: TRBV19
CDR3aa: CASSIRGDGNTEAFF
CDR3nt: TGTGCCAGTAGTATACGGGGGGACGGGAACACTGAAGCTTTCTTT

len: 16
j_gene: TRBJ2-7
d_gene: -
abundance: few
v_gene: TRBV7-2
CDR3aa: CASSLERAGGGYEQYF
CDR3nt: TGTGCCAGCAGCTTAGAGAGGGCCGGGGGCGGTTACGAGCAGTACTTC

len: 16
j_gene: TRBJ1-2
d_gene: -
abundance: -
v_gene: TRBV7-2
CDR3aa: CASTSTRAGYNYGYTF
CDR3nt: TGTGCCAGCACCTCCACCCGGGCAGGGTATAACTATGGCTACACCTTC